The clone carrying this T cell receptor beta chain has ten or more counts. The antigen remains undetermined. Germline lookup yields CDR1 SGHVS and CDR2 FQNEAQ. V lost 4 bases and J lost 8, with 24 bases in between. This CDR3 comprises 17 residues. The entry originates in a study of T cell repertoires in cytomegalovirus infection. Study-wide findings and caveats: HLA-C-restricted CMV-specific TCR beta clonotypes were dominant in the ex vivo response.

Using its own MiXCR run on the reads, TCRdb lists one record per CDR3 protein. This table has some 270,000 distinct CDR3 sequences, approximately 22% appearing once. The specimen comprised cultured PBMCs, sampled from culture after CMV antigen stimulation. The sequence came from a human donor in good health (CMV status not recorded). Some clones in this sample may be carry-over from other donors' samples. The chain couples TRBV7-8 to TRBJ2-1; possibly TRBD2 for D (5 bases). CDR3 loop: CASSSYDVASVRDEQFF. The CDR3 DNA follows: TGTGCCAGCAGCTCCTACGATGTAGCGTCTGTAAGGGATGAGCAGTTCTTC.